This record concerns one TCR beta chain sequence. Its matching antigen is unknown. Germline trimming cut 4 bases from V and 0 bases from J; bases unmatched to any gene: 3. The CDR3 has 15 amino acids. Germline V gives CDR1 SGHDT, CDR2 YYEEEE. These data belong to a study of cytomegalovirus exposure and HLA in healthy donors. Study in general: Earlier, 180 million or so T cells were analyzed, and 117 million unique TCR beta sequences were found among them.

General study findings and limits: Later analysis suggested links between common viral pathogens and several top significant clusters.

PCR employed 60 Vbeta and 13 Jbeta primers. Profiled with immunoSEQ multiplex PCR; TCRdb holds only in-frame clones, not every one. Counted here are around 120,000 clones, 80% occurring once; the ten biggest clones make up under 3.5%. Everyone who donated was a healthy bone marrow donor. The specimen sequenced was PBMCs. The rearrangement joins TRBV5-6 to TRBJ2-1, with 8 bases that match TRBD2. The sequence was obtained from a male donor in good health and CMV-seronegative. For the CDR3, the DNA is TGTGCCAGCAGCATAGCGGGATACTCCTACAATGAGCAGTTCTTC. Protein sequence: CASSIAGYSYNEQFF. Filled out from reference TRBV5-6 and TRBJ2-1, the complete variable domain reads DAGVTQSPTHLIKTRGQQVTLRCSPKSGHDTVSWYQQALGQGPQFIFQYYEEEERQRGNFPDRFSGHQFPNYSSELNVNALLLGDSALYLCASSIAGYSYNEQFFGPGTRLTVL.